Shown below are 8 T cell receptor beta chains from a single sample sequenced in a study of CD8+CD57+ T cells in acquired aplastic anemia. Investigators profiled TCR beta VDJ and CDR3 from genomic DNA template. TCRdb redid the calling of the reads with MiXCR, one entry per CDR3 protein. The data show 80,000 or so distinct CDR3 sequences, around 44% seen once. The sample comprised sorted CD4+, CD8+, or CD8+CD57+ T cells (not recorded which) from PBMCs. The receptors derive from a human donor in good health, serving as a control.

CDR3 in DNA: TGTGCCAGTAGTATAGAGGCCCCGGGACTAGCGGGAGCAGGTGAGCAGTTCTTC. Translated: CASSIEAPGLAGAGEQFF. The rearrangement joins TRBV19 to TRBJ2-1; TRBD2 agrees at 14 bases. CDR1 is LNHDA and CDR2 is SQIVND in the germline V gene (reference sequence). CDR3 length equals 18 residues. Unmatched junction bases numbered 10, after V lost 0 bases and J lost 9 bases.

This clonotype was counted between two and nine times. This may arise from a read error, as a much more abundant clone is one base away. This chain uses TRBV20-1 with TRBJ1-1; D ambiguous. Germline lookup yields CDR1 DFQATT and CDR2 SNEGSKA (reference sequence). CDR3 length: 14 residues. DNA of the CDR3: TGCGGTGCTAGGAAAGACCCTCGGGGCACTGAAGCTTTCTTT. This codes for CGARKDPRGTEAFF.

Ten or more counts support this clonotype. The chain uses TRBV7-8 and TRBJ2-7; weak D call: TRBD1 (5 bases). Trimming removed 8 bases from V and 3 bases from J, with 11 bases in between. The germline CDR1 and CDR2 sequences are SGHVS and FQNEAQ. The CDR3 spans 12 residues. The CDR3: CASPQDSYEQYF. The CDR3 coding sequence is TGTGCCAGCCCACAAGACAGCTACGAGCAGTACTTC.

This chain connects TRBV24-1 to TRBJ2-2; possibly TRBD1 for D (7 bases). Trimming took off 4 bases at V and 5 bases at J, with 16 bases between the two ends. CDR1 and CDR2 (germline): KGHDR, SFDVKD. The CDR3 runs 16 residues. CDR3 nucleotides: TGTGCCACCAGTGAGGCAGGCAGGGGGAGGACCGGGGAGCTGTTTTTT. Residues: CATSEAGRGRTGELFF.

This clonotype was detected ten times or more. The chain employs TRBV6-1 and TRBJ2-7; TRBD1 agrees at 7 bases. V gave up 7 bases and J gave up 4 bases; unmatched junction bases: 22. The CDR3 sequence is 18 residues long. The germline CDR1 and CDR2 sequences are MNHNS and SASEGT. This CDR3 is CASMLTGTICRRVYEQYF. The CDR3 DNA is TGTGCCAGCATGCTGACAGGGACAATCTGCCGCCGGGTGTACGAGCAGTACTTC.

Details on this clonotype: At one end the junction does not follow the germline gene, possibly because of a read error. The V and J genes are TRBV4-2 and TRBJ1-4; D is unresolved. This CDR3 has 12 residues. Germline V CDR1 and CDR2: LGHNA, YNFKEQ. CDR3 bases: TGTGCCAGCAGCGAAGATGCCGAAAAACTGTTTTTT. It is translated as CASSEDAEKLFF.

The chain uses TRBV7-2 and TRBJ2-7, with D unclear. The CDR3 totals 11 residues. V was pared by 5 bases and J by 3 bases, with 5 bases between. CDR1 is SGHTA and CDR2 is FQGNSA in the germline V gene. This CDR3 is CASSDRYEQYF. In DNA form, the CDR3 reads TGTGCCAGCAGCGACCGCTACGAGCAGTACTTC.

The chain recombines TRBV9 with TRBJ2-5, with D uncertain. Trimming left V 1 base short and J 7 bases short, with 11 bases between. Germline lookup yields CDR1 SGDLS and CDR2 YYNGEE. CDR3 size: 13 residues. This CDR3 is CASSVSRSGTQYF. CDR3 sequence (DNA): TGTGCCAGCAGCGTATCTCGGTCAGGGACCCAGTACTTC.